By share of the sample, the clone carrying this T cell receptor (beta chain) is medium-sized (0.01 to 0.1%). The J segment lost 1 base and the V segment lost 0 bases, leaving 2 bases of the junction unmatched. Germline V gives CDR1 ENHRY, CDR2 SYGVKD. CDR3 length: 16 residues. Thyroid surgery took place with no prior treatment in any patient. The data derive from a study of metastatic and nonmetastatic thyroid tumors. Overall study: From malignant and benign thyroid patients, repertoires in blood and in tumor or nodule tissue were compared.

Through MiXCR, TCRdb re-clonotyped the PCR reads. Altogether approximately 13,000 clones are present, more than 20% being singletons, with the ten largest covering 45% to 65%. The chain combines TRBV10-3 with TRBJ2-2; 7 bases align to TRBD1. This clonotype was obtained from a male donor with papillary thyroid cancer or a benign thyroid nodule (not recorded which). Some clones in this sample may be carry-over from other donors' samples. The specimen sequenced was blood. CDR3 sequence: CAISESRTGNTGELFF. CDR3 bases: TGTGCCATCAGTGAGTCCCGGACAGGGAACACCGGGGAGCTGTTTTTT.